Given below is one T cell receptor beta chain in context. This record belongs to a study of blood T cell repertoires in COVID-19. Background on the study: Samples taken during acute and convalescent COVID-19 were collected in the United States, Italy and Spain. Sources were T cells, B-cell-depleted T cells, or PBMCs; the material itself was cDNA or gDNA.

Original processing methods: The authors estimated nucleated cell counts from reference gene primer amplification. Using immunoSEQ multiplex PCR, the repertoire was profiled, and TCRdb retains in-frame clones only, with some absent. From that table come the V and J calls and clone size; the DNA was used to work out D and trimming. The table lists 75,000 to 90,000 clones, about 90% of them singletons. Trimming pared 4 bases from V and 5 bases from J, leaving 15 bases between. Germline lookup yields CDR1 MNHEY and CDR2 SMNVEV (reference sequence). The CDR3 length is 14 residues. The sample taken for sequencing was peripheral blood. The chain couples TRBV27 to TRBJ2-7, with a tentative D call TRBD1 (5 bases). The sequence came from a man younger than 30 with COVID-19, enrolled during active disease. The CDR3 region is CASSSGQLRNEQYF. The CDR3 DNA reads TGTGCCAGCAGTTCAGGACAACTCCGAAACGAGCAGTACTTC.